In its sample, the clone carrying this T cell receptor (beta chain) was seen once. The sample comes from a study of control samples from healthy donors and cancer patients. After removal of 1 base from V and 6 bases from J, the junction contained 0 bases not matched to a gene. Germline V gives CDR1 MGHRA, CDR2 YSYEKL. The CDR3 has 14 amino acids. Repertoires were generated with immunoSEQ multiplex PCR, while TCRdb's copy carries only in-frame clones and drops some. The sample records over 90,000 clones, 92% being singletons. V usage is TRBV4-1 and J usage is TRBJ2-2; 9 bases match TRBD2. Specimen: blood. The receptor was isolated from a young woman in good health. The CDR3 loop reads CASSQGGGAGELFF. CDR3 bases: TGCGCCAGCAGCCAAGGCGGGGGGGCCGGGGAGCTGTTTTTT.